Included here is one TCR beta chain sequence, with context. Method: immunoSEQ multiplex PCR; TCRdb's copy keeps in-frame clones and lacks some. The data contain 250,000 to 350,000 clones, 87% of them singletons. This CDR3 is 14 amino acids long. V lost 8 bases, J lost 7 bases, and 8 bases stayed unmatched. Germline CDR1 and CDR2: MNHEY and SMNVEV (reference sequence). The data are from a study of blood T cell repertoires in COVID-19. Study overall: Both acute and convalescent COVID-19 samples were obtained from the United States, Italy and Spain.

This chain links TRBV27 with TRBJ2-1, with TRBD2 identical over 10 bases. This TCR came from a man aged 18 to 29 with active or convalescent COVID-19. What was sequenced was peripheral blood. The CDR3 protein is CASRTSGSVNEQFF. CDR3 coding DNA: TGTGCCAGCCGGACTAGCGGCTCCGTGAATGAGCAGTTCTTC.